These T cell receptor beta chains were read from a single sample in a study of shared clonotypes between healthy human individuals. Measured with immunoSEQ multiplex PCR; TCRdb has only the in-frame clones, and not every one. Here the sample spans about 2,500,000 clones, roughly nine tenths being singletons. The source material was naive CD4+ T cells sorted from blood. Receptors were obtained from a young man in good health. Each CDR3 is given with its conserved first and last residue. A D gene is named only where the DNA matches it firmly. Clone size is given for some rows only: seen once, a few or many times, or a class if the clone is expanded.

cdr3_aa: CASSAGTGPYEQYF
cdr3_nt: TGTGCCAGCAGCGCCGGGACAGGGCCTTACGAGCAGTACTTC
v_call: TRBV9
d_call: TRBD1
clone_size: .
j_call: TRBJ2-7

cdr3_aa: CASSLGPTGTDTQYF
cdr3_nt: TGTGCCAGCAGCTTAGGTCCTACTGGCACAGATACGCAGTATTTT
v_call: TRBV13
d_call: .
clone_size: once
j_call: TRBJ2-3

cdr3_aa: CASMLSALDEQFF
cdr3_nt: TGTGCCAGCATGTTATCCGCGCTAGATGAGCAGTTCTTC
v_call: TRBV28
d_call: .
clone_size: .
j_call: TRBJ2-1

cdr3_aa: CASSDLRGWETQYF
cdr3_nt: TGTGCCAGCAGTGACCTGCGGGGATGGGAGACCCAGTACTTC
v_call: TRBV2
d_call: .
clone_size: .
j_call: TRBJ2-5

cdr3_aa: CASSPSDWNTEAFF
cdr3_nt: TGTGCCAGCAGCCCCTCCGACTGGAACACTGAAGCTTTCTTT
v_call: TRBV7-9
d_call: .
clone_size: .
j_call: TRBJ1-1

cdr3_aa: CASSPDAYNEQFF
cdr3_nt: TGTGCCAGCAGCCCTGACGCTTACAATGAGCAGTTCTTC
v_call: TRBV9
d_call: .
clone_size: .
j_call: TRBJ2-1

cdr3_aa: CASSFRITGAQYF
cdr3_nt: TGTGCCAGCAGTTTCCGTATTACAGGGGCCCAGTACTTC
v_call: TRBV28
d_call: TRBD1
clone_size: .
j_call: TRBJ2-7

cdr3_aa: CASRRPATDTQYF
cdr3_nt: TGTGCCAGCAGAAGACCGGCGACAGATACGCAGTATTTT
v_call: TRBV6-1
d_call: .
clone_size: .
j_call: TRBJ2-3

cdr3_aa: CASSQAVNSDYGYTF
cdr3_nt: TGCGCCAGCAGCCAAGCAGTGAACAGCGACTATGGCTACACCTTC
v_call: TRBV4-3
d_call: .
clone_size: .
j_call: TRBJ1-2

cdr3_aa: CASSPEGGQPQHF
cdr3_nt: TGTGCCAGCAGTCCGGAAGGGGGACAGCCCCAGCATTTT
v_call: TRBV6-4
d_call: .
clone_size: .
j_call: TRBJ1-5

cdr3_aa: CASSLKTGGGPHEQYF
cdr3_nt: TGTGCCAGCAGTTTAAAGACCGGGGGGGGCCCTCACGAGCAGTACTTC
v_call: TRBV27
d_call: TRBD2
clone_size: once
j_call: TRBJ2-7

cdr3_aa: CASTPRGSGWNQPQHF
cdr3_nt: TGTGCCAGTACCCCCAGGGGTTCAGGCTGGAATCAGCCCCAGCATTTT
v_call: TRBV19
d_call: .
clone_size: .
j_call: TRBJ1-5

cdr3_aa: CASSGLMNTEAFF
cdr3_nt: TGTGCCAGCAGCGGACTGATGAACACTGAAGCTTTCTTT
v_call: TRBV5-8
d_call: .
clone_size: .
j_call: TRBJ1-1

cdr3_aa: CASSIATKPSLNQPQHF
cdr3_nt: TGTGCCAGTAGTATAGCCACTAAGCCGTCTCTCAATCAGCCCCAGCATTTT
v_call: TRBV19
d_call: .
clone_size: .
j_call: TRBJ1-5

cdr3_aa: CASSWTGVFSEQYF
cdr3_nt: TGTGCCAGTAGTTGGACAGGGGTTTTCAGCGAGCAGTACTTC
v_call: TRBV19
d_call: TRBD1
clone_size: once
j_call: TRBJ2-7

cdr3_aa: CASSLYEGISNTGELFF
cdr3_nt: TGTGCCAGCAGTTTATATGAAGGAATATCGAACACCGGGGAGCTGTTTTTT
v_call: TRBV28
d_call: .
clone_size: .
j_call: TRBJ2-2

cdr3_aa: CASSRDSQETQYF
cdr3_nt: TGTGCCAGCAGTCGGGACAGTCAAGAGACCCAGTACTTC
v_call: TRBV5-6
d_call: TRBD1
clone_size: once
j_call: TRBJ2-5

cdr3_aa: CASSLGLGLLAKNIQYF
cdr3_nt: TGCGCCAGCAGCTTGGGACTAGGGTTACTAGCCAAAAACATTCAGTACTTC
v_call: TRBV5-1
d_call: .
clone_size: once
j_call: TRBJ2-4

cdr3_aa: CSVGVWKDLYEQYF
cdr3_nt: TGCAGCGTTGGCGTCTGGAAGGATCTCTACGAGCAGTACTTC
v_call: TRBV29-1
d_call: .
clone_size: once
j_call: TRBJ2-7

cdr3_aa: CASSRLGTEYGYTF
cdr3_nt: TGTGCCAGCTCTCGACTAGGGACGGAGTATGGCTACACCTTC
v_call: TRBV18
d_call: .
clone_size: once
j_call: TRBJ1-2

cdr3_aa: CASSPDNYGYTF
cdr3_nt: TGTGCCAGCAGCCCGGACAACTATGGCTACACCTTC
v_call: TRBV5-4
d_call: .
clone_size: .
j_call: TRBJ1-2

cdr3_aa: CASSLAGTGEYIQYF
cdr3_nt: TGTGCCAGCAGTTTAGCCGGGACAGGGGAATACATTCAGTACTTC
v_call: TRBV27
d_call: TRBD1
clone_size: .
j_call: TRBJ2-4

cdr3_aa: CASSYSPTGGEKQYF
cdr3_nt: TGTGCCAGCAGTTACTCCCCGACAGGGGGCGAAAAGCAGTACTTC
v_call: TRBV6-5
d_call: TRBD1
clone_size: .
j_call: TRBJ2-7

cdr3_aa: CARSFPSASSYEQYF
cdr3_nt: TGTGCCAGAAGTTTCCCCAGCGCTAGCTCCTACGAGCAGTACTTC
v_call: TRBV5-3
d_call: .
clone_size: once
j_call: TRBJ2-7

cdr3_aa: CASSFPNQPQHF
cdr3_nt: TGTGCCAGCAGCTTTCCCAATCAGCCCCAGCATTTT
v_call: TRBV7-2
d_call: .
clone_size: few
j_call: TRBJ1-5

cdr3_aa: CASSERAGLYNEQFF
cdr3_nt: TGTGCCAGCAGTGAAAGGGCGGGGCTCTACAATGAGCAGTTCTTC
v_call: TRBV6-1
d_call: .
clone_size: once
j_call: TRBJ2-1

cdr3_aa: CASRGRRQGNTEAFF
cdr3_nt: TGTGCCAGCAGAGGGAGACGTCAGGGGAACACTGAAGCTTTCTTT
v_call: TRBV2
d_call: .
clone_size: .
j_call: TRBJ1-1

cdr3_aa: CAWSDLHLGSYEQYF
cdr3_nt: TGTGCCTGGAGCGACCTTCATCTAGGGTCCTACGAGCAGTACTTC
v_call: TRBV30
d_call: .
clone_size: .
j_call: TRBJ2-7

cdr3_aa: CASRLLHEQYF
cdr3_nt: TGTGCCAGCAGACTACTCCACGAGCAGTACTTC
v_call: TRBV6-6
d_call: .
clone_size: .
j_call: TRBJ2-7

cdr3_aa: CASSEVTGTDTQYF
cdr3_nt: TGTGCCAGCAGTGAAGTGACGGGCACAGATACGCAGTATTTT
v_call: TRBV6-1
d_call: .
clone_size: .
j_call: TRBJ2-3

cdr3_aa: CAWNRGHEKLFF
cdr3_nt: TGTGCCTGGAACAGGGGGCACGAAAAACTGTTTTTT
v_call: TRBV30
d_call: TRBD1
clone_size: .
j_call: TRBJ1-4

cdr3_aa: CASSVRDSSTEAFF
cdr3_nt: TGTGCCAGCTCGGTCCGGGACAGTAGCACTGAAGCTTTCTTT
v_call: TRBV18
d_call: TRBD1
clone_size: .
j_call: TRBJ1-1

cdr3_aa: CASKVPDSRNEKLFF
cdr3_nt: TGTGCCAGCAAGGTCCCGGACAGCCGGAATGAAAAACTGTTTTTT
v_call: TRBV28
d_call: .
clone_size: .
j_call: TRBJ1-4

cdr3_aa: CASSLGTSGSEQFF
cdr3_nt: TGCGCCAGCAGCTTAGGGACTAGCGGGAGCGAGCAGTTCTTC
v_call: TRBV5-1
d_call: TRBD2
clone_size: .
j_call: TRBJ2-1

cdr3_aa: CASRPGTANTGELFF
cdr3_nt: TGTGCCAGTAGACCCGGGACGGCGAACACCGGGGAGCTGTTTTTT
v_call: TRBV19
d_call: .
clone_size: .
j_call: TRBJ2-2

cdr3_aa: CASSVGQGDEQYF
cdr3_nt: TGTGCCAGCAGCGTGGGGCAGGGGGACGAGCAGTACTTC
v_call: TRBV9
d_call: TRBD1
clone_size: .
j_call: TRBJ2-7

cdr3_aa: CASSLSAVKQETQYF
cdr3_nt: TGTGCTAGCAGCTTATCTGCAGTTAAACAAGAGACCCAGTACTTC
v_call: TRBV7-7
d_call: .
clone_size: .
j_call: TRBJ2-5

cdr3_aa: CASSLALSYEQYF
cdr3_nt: TGCGCCAGCAGCTTGGCCCTGTCCTACGAGCAGTACTTC
v_call: TRBV5-1
d_call: .
clone_size: .
j_call: TRBJ2-7

cdr3_aa: CASSHWGPETQYF
cdr3_nt: TGCGCCAGCAGTCATTGGGGCCCAGAGACCCAGTACTTC
v_call: TRBV23-1
d_call: .
clone_size: .
j_call: TRBJ2-5

cdr3_aa: CASDRKETQYF
cdr3_nt: TGTGCCAGCGACAGGAAAGAGACCCAGTACTTC
v_call: TRBV6-5
d_call: .
clone_size: .
j_call: TRBJ2-5

cdr3_aa: CASSTSREGPGTEAFF
cdr3_nt: TGCGCCAGCAGCACCTCCCGCGAAGGGCCCGGCACTGAAGCTTTCTTT
v_call: TRBV5-1
d_call: .
clone_size: .
j_call: TRBJ1-1

cdr3_aa: CASSEEGLNTEAFF
cdr3_nt: TGTGCCAGCAGTGAAGAGGGCCTGAACACTGAAGCTTTCTTT
v_call: TRBV28
d_call: .
clone_size: few
j_call: TRBJ1-1

cdr3_aa: CASRSQRFTDTQYF
cdr3_nt: TGTGCCAGCAGGTCCCAACGATTCACAGATACGCAGTATTTT
v_call: TRBV6-5
d_call: .
clone_size: few
j_call: TRBJ2-3

cdr3_aa: CASSMRGLNTGELFF
cdr3_nt: TGTGCCAGTAGTATGAGGGGGCTTAACACCGGGGAGCTGTTTTTT
v_call: TRBV19
d_call: TRBD1
clone_size: .
j_call: TRBJ2-2

cdr3_aa: CASSLGGGYETQYF
cdr3_nt: TGCGCCAGCAGCTTGGGAGGGGGCTATGAGACCCAGTACTTC
v_call: TRBV5-1
d_call: TRBD1
clone_size: .
j_call: TRBJ2-5

cdr3_aa: CASSPDRGNYGYTF
cdr3_nt: TGTGCCAGCAGCCCCGACAGGGGTAACTATGGCTACACCTTC
v_call: TRBV6-5
d_call: TRBD1
clone_size: .
j_call: TRBJ1-2

cdr3_aa: CASGRGQIYNEQFF
cdr3_nt: TGTGCCAGCGGACGGGGGCAGATATACAATGAGCAGTTCTTC
v_call: TRBV7-2
d_call: .
clone_size: .
j_call: TRBJ2-1

cdr3_aa: CASSFVPGGENIQYF
cdr3_nt: TGCGCCAGCAGCTTTGTGCCAGGGGGGGAAAACATTCAGTACTTC
v_call: TRBV5-1
d_call: .
clone_size: .
j_call: TRBJ2-4

cdr3_aa: CAWSPGQTNSPLHF
cdr3_nt: TGTGCCTGGAGTCCAGGACAGACTAATTCACCCCTCCACTTT
v_call: TRBV30
d_call: .
clone_size: .
j_call: TRBJ1-6

cdr3_aa: CASSGTGGQPQHF
cdr3_nt: TGTGCCAGTAGTGGGACAGGTGGTCAGCCCCAGCATTTT
v_call: TRBV19
d_call: TRBD1
clone_size: .
j_call: TRBJ1-5

cdr3_aa: CASSPNRFGQGVAGELFF
cdr3_nt: TGTGCCAGCTCACCCAACCGCTTTGGACAGGGTGTCGCCGGGGAGCTGTTTTTT
v_call: TRBV18
d_call: TRBD1
clone_size: .
j_call: TRBJ2-2

cdr3_aa: CASSFGEGANTGELFF
cdr3_nt: TGCGCCAGCAGCTTTGGTGAGGGGGCGAACACCGGGGAGCTGTTTTTT
v_call: TRBV5-1
d_call: .
clone_size: .
j_call: TRBJ2-2

cdr3_aa: CASTFDRSPLHF
cdr3_nt: TGTGCCAGCACCTTTGATAGATCACCCCTCCACTTT
v_call: TRBV7-9
d_call: .
clone_size: few
j_call: TRBJ1-6

cdr3_aa: CASSQLGRTEAFF
cdr3_nt: TGTGCCAGCAGCCAACTAGGGAGGACTGAAGCTTTCTTT
v_call: TRBV7-2
d_call: .
clone_size: .
j_call: TRBJ1-1